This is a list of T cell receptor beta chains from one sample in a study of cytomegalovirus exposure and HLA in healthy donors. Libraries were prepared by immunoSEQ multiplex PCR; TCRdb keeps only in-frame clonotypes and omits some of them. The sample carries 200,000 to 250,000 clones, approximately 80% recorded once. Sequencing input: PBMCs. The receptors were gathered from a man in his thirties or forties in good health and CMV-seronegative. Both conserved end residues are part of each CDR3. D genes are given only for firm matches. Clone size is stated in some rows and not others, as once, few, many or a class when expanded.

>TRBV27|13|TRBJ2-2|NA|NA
CASSSTGSGELFF
TGTGCCAGCAGTAGCACAGGGTCCGGGGAGCTGTTTTTT
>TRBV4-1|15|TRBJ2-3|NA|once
CASSQAITRTDTQYF
TGCGCCAGCAGCCAAGCGATTACTCGCACAGATACGCAGTATTTT
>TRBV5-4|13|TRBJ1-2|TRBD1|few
CASSAGGAEGYTF
TGTGCCAGCAGCGCAGGGGGCGCGGAGGGCTACACCTTC
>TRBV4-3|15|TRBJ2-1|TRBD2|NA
CASSQGTSGQNEQFF
TGCGCCAGCAGCCAAGGAACTAGCGGTCAGAATGAGCAGTTCTTC
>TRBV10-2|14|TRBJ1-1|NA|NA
CASSVYMGGTEAFF
TGCGCCAGCAGTGTCTATATGGGAGGGACTGAAGCTTTCTTT
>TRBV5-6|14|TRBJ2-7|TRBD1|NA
CASSLRGLYYEQYF
TGTGCCAGCAGCCTCAGGGGGCTTTATTACGAGCAGTACTTC
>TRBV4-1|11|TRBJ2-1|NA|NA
CASSQGDEQFF
TGCGCCAGCAGCCAAGGAGATGAGCAGTTCTTC
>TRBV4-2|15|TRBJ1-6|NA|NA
CASSEGVPEVPALHF
TGTGCCAGCAGCGAAGGGGTCCCTGAGGTCCCGGCCCTCCACTTT
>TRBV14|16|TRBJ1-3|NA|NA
CASSQGYRAKGNTIYF
TGTGCCAGCAGCCAAGGTTACAGGGCAAAAGGAAACACCATATATTTT
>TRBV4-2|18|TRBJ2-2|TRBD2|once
CASSRRGASGGAFGELFF
TGTGCCAGCAGCCGTCGGGGGGCTAGCGGGGGGGCCTTCGGGGAGCTGTTTTTT
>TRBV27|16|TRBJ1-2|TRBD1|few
CASSWTGSKPAYGYTF
TGTGCCAGCAGTTGGACAGGCTCAAAACCCGCGTATGGCTACACCTTC
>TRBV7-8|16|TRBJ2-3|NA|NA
CASSLALSSFTDTQYF
TGTGCCAGCAGCTTAGCCCTATCGAGTTTCACAGATACGCAGTATTTT
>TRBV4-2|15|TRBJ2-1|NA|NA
CASRGSPSSYNEQFF
TGTGCCAGCAGGGGGAGTCCAAGCTCCTACAATGAGCAGTTCTTC
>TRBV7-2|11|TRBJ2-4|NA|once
CASSFLDIQYF
TGTGCCAGCAGCTTCCTTGACATTCAGTACTTC
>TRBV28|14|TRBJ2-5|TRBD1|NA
CASSLRGREETQYF
TGTGCCAGCAGTCTCAGGGGGCGCGAAGAGACCCAGTACTTC
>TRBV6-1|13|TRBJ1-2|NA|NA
CASSEEENYGYTF
TGTGCCAGCAGCGAAGAGGAGAACTATGGCTACACCTTC
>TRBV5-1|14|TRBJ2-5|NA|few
CASSSGVGQETQYF
TGCGCCAGCAGCTCGGGAGTGGGGCAAGAGACCCAGTACTTC
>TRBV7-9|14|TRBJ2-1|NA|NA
CASSLGGPNNEQFF
TGTGCCAGCAGCTTAGGAGGGCCCAACAATGAGCAGTTCTTC
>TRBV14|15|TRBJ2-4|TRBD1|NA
CASSQTGGTKNIQYF
TGTGCCAGCAGCCAGACAGGGGGGACCAAAAACATTCAGTACTTC
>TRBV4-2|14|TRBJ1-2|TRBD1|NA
CASSHRDSPTGYTF
TGTGCCAGCAGCCATAGGGACAGTCCCACTGGCTACACCTTC
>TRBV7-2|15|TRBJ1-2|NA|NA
CASSSPRGEGYGYTF
TGTGCCAGCAGCTCGCCCCGGGGGGAGGGGTATGGCTACACCTTC
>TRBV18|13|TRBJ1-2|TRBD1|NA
CASSPGQVDGYTF
TGTGCCAGCTCACCTGGACAGGTCGATGGCTACACCTTC
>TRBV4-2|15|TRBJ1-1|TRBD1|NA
CASSQPGTGNTEAFF
TGTGCCAGCAGCCAACCCGGGACAGGGAACACTGAAGCTTTCTTT
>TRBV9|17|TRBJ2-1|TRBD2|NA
CASSAHVTSGGANEQFF
TGTGCCAGCAGCGCCCATGTCACTAGCGGGGGGGCAAATGAGCAGTTCTTC
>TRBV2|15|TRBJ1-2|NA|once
CASSEDNSLNYGYTF
TGTGCCAGCAGTGAAGATAACAGTTTGAACTATGGCTACACCTTC
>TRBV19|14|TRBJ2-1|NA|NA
CASSPQLGLGEQFF
TGTGCCAGTAGTCCCCAGCTAGGCCTAGGTGAGCAGTTCTTC
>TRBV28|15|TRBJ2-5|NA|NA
CASSLLDSTQETQYF
TGTGCCAGCAGTTTACTGGACTCAACTCAAGAGACCCAGTACTTC
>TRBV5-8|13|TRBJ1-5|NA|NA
CASSLRRAQPQHF
TGTGCCAGCAGCTTGCGCAGGGCCCAGCCCCAGCATTTT
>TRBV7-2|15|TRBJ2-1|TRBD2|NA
CASSFSFTGGGEQFF
TGTGCCAGCAGCTTTAGCTTCACGGGGGGTGGCGAGCAGTTCTTC
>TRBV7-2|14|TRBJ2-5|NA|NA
CASSLGNSEETQYF
TGTGCCAGCAGCTTAGGTAATAGCGAGGAGACCCAGTACTTC
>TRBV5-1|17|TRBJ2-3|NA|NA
CASSFVRVGVAADTQYF
TGCGCCAGCAGTTTTGTCAGGGTTGGAGTGGCGGCAGATACGCAGTATTTT
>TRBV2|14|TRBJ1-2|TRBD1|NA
CARKHRDRVGGYTF
TGTGCCAGGAAACACCGGGACAGGGTGGGTGGCTACACCTTC
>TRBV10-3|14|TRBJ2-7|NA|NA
CAISEGGASSEQYF
TGTGCCATCAGTGAAGGCGGGGCGAGCTCCGAGCAGTACTTC
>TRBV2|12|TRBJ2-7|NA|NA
CASSPQGYEQYF
TGTGCCAGCAGTCCTCAGGGGTACGAGCAGTACTTC
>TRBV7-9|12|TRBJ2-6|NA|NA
CASSLGASVLTF
TGTGCCAGCAGCTTGGGGGCCAGCGTCCTGACTTTC
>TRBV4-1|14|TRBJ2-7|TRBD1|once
CASSHGQGEYEQYF
TGCGCCAGCAGCCACGGACAGGGGGAGTACGAGCAGTACTTC
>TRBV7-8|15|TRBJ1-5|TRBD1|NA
CASSVTGEEGQPQHF
TGTGCCAGCAGCGTCACAGGGGAAGAGGGGCAGCCCCAGCATTTT
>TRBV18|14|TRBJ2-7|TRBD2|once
CASSPGGGNYEQYF
TGTGCCAGCTCACCAGGCGGGGGGAACTACGAGCAGTACTTC
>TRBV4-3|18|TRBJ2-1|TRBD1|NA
CASSQAPAGTGWYNEQFF
TGCGCCAGCAGCCAAGCCCCGGCCGGGACAGGGTGGTACAATGAGCAGTTCTTC
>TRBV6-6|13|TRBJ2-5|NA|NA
CASSYSEGETQYF
TGTGCCAGCAGTTACTCGGAGGGAGAGACCCAGTACTTC
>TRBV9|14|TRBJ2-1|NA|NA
CASSPPSSHNEQFF
TGTGCCAGCAGCCCACCTAGCTCTCACAATGAGCAGTTCTTC
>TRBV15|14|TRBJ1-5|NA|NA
CATQDWGPDQPQHF
TGTGCCACCCAGGACTGGGGGCCGGATCAGCCCCAGCATTTT
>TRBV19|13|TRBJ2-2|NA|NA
CASSIQASGELFF
TGTGCCAGTAGTATACAGGCTTCCGGGGAGCTGTTTTTT
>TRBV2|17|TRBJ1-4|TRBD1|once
CASRLWTGVGINEKLFF
TGTGCCAGCAGGCTATGGACAGGGGTGGGAATTAATGAAAAACTGTTTTTT
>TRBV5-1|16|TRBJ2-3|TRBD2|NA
CASSLRLAGGTDTQYF
TGCGCCAGCAGCCTCAGGCTAGCGGGGGGCACAGATACGCAGTATTTT
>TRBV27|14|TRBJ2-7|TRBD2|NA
CASSLRGGSYEQYF
TGTGCCAGCAGTCTACGGGGGGGATCCTACGAGCAGTACTTC
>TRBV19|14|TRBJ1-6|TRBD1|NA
CASSDGQGYSPLHF
TGTGCCAGTTCTGACGGACAGGGGTATTCACCCCTCCACTTT
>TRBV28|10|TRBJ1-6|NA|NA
CAIWASPLHF
TGTGCCATCTGGGCATCACCCCTCCACTTT
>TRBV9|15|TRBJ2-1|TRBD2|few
CASSVDSGIYNEQFF
TGTGCCAGCAGCGTAGATAGCGGGATCTACAATGAGCAGTTCTTC
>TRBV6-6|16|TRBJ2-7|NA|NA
CASSVLFPGQTLEQYF
TGTGCCAGCAGTGTCCTCTTCCCGGGACAAACCTTAGAGCAGTACTTC
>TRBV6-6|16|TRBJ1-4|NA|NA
CASSYSFSATNEKLFF
TGTGCCAGCAGTTACTCGTTCAGTGCAACTAATGAAAAACTGTTTTTT